What follows is one TCR beta chain and its context. A single base separates this from a much larger clone, so it may be a read error. The sample is drawn from a study of blood T cells in healthy people across ages. For the study at large: In model experiments, template switching was able to capture about one barcoded beta molecule for every two T cells that were present.

The second PCR ran about 6 to 12 cycles with a sample-barcoded 5' primer and J-beta primers. A tag from a template-switch adaptor with 12 random nucleotides marked each cDNA molecule. In TCRdb, the 5' RACE reads were re-called with MiXCR into one record per CDR3 protein. The table has approximately 900,000 distinct CDR3 sequences, around 46% seen once. The individuals who served as donors were healthy Caucasians living in Russia, aged about 6 to 100. Germline CDR1 is MGHRA and CDR2 is YSYEKL. The CDR3 runs to 17 residues. The sequencing sample was made of blood. This chain joins TRBV4-1 and TRBJ2-1; D may correspond to TRBD1 or TRBD2 (5 bases each). The TCR was taken from a man aged 25-45 years in good health. CDR3 loop: CASSQDGGQGAYNGQFF. The DNA for the CDR3 is TGCGCCAGCAGCCAAGATGGAGGACAAGGCGCCTACAATGGGCAGTTCTTC.